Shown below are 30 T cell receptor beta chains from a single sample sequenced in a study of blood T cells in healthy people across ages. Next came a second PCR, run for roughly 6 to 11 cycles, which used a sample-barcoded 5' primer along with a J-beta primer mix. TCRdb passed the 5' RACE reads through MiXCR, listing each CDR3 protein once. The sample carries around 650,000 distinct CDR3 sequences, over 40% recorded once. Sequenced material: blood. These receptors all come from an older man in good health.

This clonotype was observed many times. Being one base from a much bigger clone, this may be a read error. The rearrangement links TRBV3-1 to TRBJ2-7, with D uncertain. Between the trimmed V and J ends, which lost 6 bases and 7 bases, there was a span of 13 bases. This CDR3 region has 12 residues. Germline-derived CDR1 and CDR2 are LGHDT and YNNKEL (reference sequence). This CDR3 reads CASSQSYNEQYF. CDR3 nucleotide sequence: TGTGCCAGCAGTCAGAGCTACAATGAGCAGTACTTC.

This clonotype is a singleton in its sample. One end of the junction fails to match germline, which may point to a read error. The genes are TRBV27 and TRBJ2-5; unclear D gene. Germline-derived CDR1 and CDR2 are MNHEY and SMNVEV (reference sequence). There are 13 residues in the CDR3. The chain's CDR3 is CACSLFVQETQYF. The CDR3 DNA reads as TGTGCCTGCAGTTTATTTGTCCAAGAGACCCAGTACTTC.

The CDR3 is CSVDREIGTQYF. The CDR3 DNA reads as TGCAGCGTTGACAGGGAAATTGGGACCCAGTACTTC. The chain is built from TRBV29-1 and TRBJ2-5; TRBD1 is a possible D gene (5 bases). The V gene lost 3 bases and the J gene lost 7 bases, with 12 bases spanning the gap. The CDR3 contains 12 residues. CDR1 is SQVTM, CDR2 ANQGSEA, per germline.

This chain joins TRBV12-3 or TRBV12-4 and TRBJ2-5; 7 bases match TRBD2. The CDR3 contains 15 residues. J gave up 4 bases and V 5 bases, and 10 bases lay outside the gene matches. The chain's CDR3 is CASSPTGTIRETQYF. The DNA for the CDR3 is TGTGCCAGCAGTCCGACCGGGACTATAAGAGAGACCCAGTACTTC.

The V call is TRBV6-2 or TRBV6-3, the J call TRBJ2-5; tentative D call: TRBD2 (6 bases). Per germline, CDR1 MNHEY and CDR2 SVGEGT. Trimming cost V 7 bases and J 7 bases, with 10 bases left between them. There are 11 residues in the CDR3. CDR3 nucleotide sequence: TGTGCCAGCACCAAGGGAGGGACCCAGTACTTC. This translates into CASTKGGTQYF.

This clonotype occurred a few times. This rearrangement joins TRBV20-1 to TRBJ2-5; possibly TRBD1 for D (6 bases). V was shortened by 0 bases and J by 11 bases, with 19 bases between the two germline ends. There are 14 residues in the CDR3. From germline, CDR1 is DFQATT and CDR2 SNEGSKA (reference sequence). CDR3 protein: CSARDGTPQGEQYF. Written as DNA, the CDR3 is TGCAGTGCTAGAGATGGGACACCCCAAGGGGAGCAGTACTTC.

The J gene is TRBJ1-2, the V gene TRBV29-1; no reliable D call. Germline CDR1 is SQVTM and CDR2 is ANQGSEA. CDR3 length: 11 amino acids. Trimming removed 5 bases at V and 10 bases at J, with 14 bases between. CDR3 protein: CSVTAARHYTF. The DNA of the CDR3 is TGCAGCGTTACAGCAGCCCGACACTACACCTTC. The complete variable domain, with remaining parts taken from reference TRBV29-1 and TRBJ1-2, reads SAVISQKPSRDICQRGTSLTIQCQVDSQVTMMFWYRQQPGQSLTLIATANQGSEATYESGFVIDKFPISRPNLTFSTLTVSNMSPEDSSIYLCSVTAARHYTFGSGTRLTVV.

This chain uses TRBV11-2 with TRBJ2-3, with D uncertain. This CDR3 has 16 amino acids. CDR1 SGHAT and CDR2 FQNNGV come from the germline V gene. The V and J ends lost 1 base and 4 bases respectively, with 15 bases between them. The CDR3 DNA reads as TGTGCCAGCAGCTTAGTCGTAGGGCGAAGGGCAGATACGCAGTATTTT. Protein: CASSLVVGRRADTQYF.

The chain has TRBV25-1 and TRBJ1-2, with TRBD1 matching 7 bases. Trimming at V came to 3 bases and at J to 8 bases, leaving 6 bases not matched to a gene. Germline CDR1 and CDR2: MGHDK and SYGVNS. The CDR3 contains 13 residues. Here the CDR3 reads CASSEDRPGGYTF. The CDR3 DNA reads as TGTGCCAGCAGTGAGGACAGGCCAGGGGGCTACACCTTC.

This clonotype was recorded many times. The CDR3 region is CASSPGTGVTEAFF. The CDR3 DNA sequence: TGTGCCAGCAGTCCGGGGACAGGGGTTACTGAAGCTTTCTTT. The chain uses TRBV6-6 and TRBJ1-1; 10 positions match TRBD1. Germline CDR1 and CDR2: MNHNY and SVGAGI (reference sequence). V was pared by 5 bases and J by 5 bases, with 5 bases of the junction left unmatched. This CDR3 is 14 amino acids long.

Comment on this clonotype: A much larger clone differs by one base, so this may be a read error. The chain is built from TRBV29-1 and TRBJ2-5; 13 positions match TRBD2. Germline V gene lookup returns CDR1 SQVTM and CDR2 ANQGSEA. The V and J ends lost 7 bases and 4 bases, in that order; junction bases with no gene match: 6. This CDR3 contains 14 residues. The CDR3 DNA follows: TGCAGCGCCGACCGGACTAGCGGGGGAGAGACCCAGTACTTC. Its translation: CSADRTSGGETQYF. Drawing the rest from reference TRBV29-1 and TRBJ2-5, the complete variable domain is SAVISQKPSRDICQRGTSLTIQCQVDSQVTMMFWYRQQPGQSLTLIATANQGSEATYESGFVIDKFPISRPNLTFSTLTVSNMSPEDSSIYLCSADRTSGGETQYFGPGTRLLVL.

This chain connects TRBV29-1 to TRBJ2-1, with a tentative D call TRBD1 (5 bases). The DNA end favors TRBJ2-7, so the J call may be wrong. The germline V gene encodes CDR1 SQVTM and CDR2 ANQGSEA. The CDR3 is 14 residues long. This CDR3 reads CSVPWGRGYNEQYF. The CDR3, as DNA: TGCAGCGTCCCCTGGGGTAGGGGCTACAATGAGCAGTACTTC.

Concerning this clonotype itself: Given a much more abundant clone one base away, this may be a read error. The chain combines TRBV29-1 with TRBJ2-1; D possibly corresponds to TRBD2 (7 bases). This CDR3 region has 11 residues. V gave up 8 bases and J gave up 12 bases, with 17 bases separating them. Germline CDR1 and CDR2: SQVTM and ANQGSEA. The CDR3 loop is CSRGRGAGQFF. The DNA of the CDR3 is TGCAGCCGGGGGAGGGGGGCAGGGCAGTTCTTC.

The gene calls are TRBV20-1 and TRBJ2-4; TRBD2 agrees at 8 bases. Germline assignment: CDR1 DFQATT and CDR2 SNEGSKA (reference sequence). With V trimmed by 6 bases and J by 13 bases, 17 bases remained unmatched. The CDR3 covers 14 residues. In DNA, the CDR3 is TGCAGTGCCCCGGACAGCGGGAGATCAGGCTGGCAGTACTTC. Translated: CSAPDSGRSGWQYF.

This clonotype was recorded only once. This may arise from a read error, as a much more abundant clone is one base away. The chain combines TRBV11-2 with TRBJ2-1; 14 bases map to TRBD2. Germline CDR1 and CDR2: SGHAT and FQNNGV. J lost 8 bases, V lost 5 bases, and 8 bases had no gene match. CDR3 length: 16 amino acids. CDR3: CASSRLAGGLMDEQFF. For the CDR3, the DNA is TGTGCCAGCAGCAGACTAGCGGGAGGGCTGATGGATGAGCAGTTCTTC.

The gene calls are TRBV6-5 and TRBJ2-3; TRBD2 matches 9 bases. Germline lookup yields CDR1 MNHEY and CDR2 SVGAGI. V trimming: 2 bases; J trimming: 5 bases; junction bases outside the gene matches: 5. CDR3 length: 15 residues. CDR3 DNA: TGTGCCAGCAGTTACGCGGGAGGGCCGGGAGATACGCAGTATTTT. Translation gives CASSYAGGPGDTQYF.

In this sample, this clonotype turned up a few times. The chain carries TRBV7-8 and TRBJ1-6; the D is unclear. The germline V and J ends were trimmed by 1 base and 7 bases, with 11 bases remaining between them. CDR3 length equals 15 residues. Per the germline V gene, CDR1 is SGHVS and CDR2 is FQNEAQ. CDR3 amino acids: CASSLGITGNSPLHF. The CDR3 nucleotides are TGTGCCAGCAGCTTAGGAATTACGGGAAATTCACCCCTCCACTTT. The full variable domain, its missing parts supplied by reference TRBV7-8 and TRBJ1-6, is GAGVSQSPRYKVAKRGQDVALRCDPISGHVSLFWYQQALGQGPEFLTYFQNEAQLDKSGLPSDRFFAERPEGSVSTLKIQRTQQEDSAVYLCASSLGITGNSPLHFGNGTRLTVT.

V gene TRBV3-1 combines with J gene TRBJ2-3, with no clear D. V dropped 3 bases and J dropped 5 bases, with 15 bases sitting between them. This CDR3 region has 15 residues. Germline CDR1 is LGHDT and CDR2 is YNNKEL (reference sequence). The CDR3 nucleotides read TGTGCCAGCAGCCAGAGAGGCTCCGCCGGAGATACGCAGTATTTT. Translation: CASSQRGSAGDTQYF.

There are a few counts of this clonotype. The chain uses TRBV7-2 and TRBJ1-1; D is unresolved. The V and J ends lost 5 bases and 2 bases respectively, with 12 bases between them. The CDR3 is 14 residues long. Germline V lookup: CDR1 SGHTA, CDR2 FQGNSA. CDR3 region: CASSPWADNTEAFF. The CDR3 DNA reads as TGTGCCAGCAGCCCTTGGGCCGATAACACTGAAGCTTTCTTT.

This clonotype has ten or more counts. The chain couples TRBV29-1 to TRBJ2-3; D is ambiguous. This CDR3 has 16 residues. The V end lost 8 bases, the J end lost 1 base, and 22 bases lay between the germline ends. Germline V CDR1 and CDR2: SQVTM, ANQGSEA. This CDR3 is CSPGPLLQSRTDTQYF. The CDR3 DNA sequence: TGCAGCCCCGGACCCTTGCTCCAGAGTCGCACAGATACGCAGTATTTT.

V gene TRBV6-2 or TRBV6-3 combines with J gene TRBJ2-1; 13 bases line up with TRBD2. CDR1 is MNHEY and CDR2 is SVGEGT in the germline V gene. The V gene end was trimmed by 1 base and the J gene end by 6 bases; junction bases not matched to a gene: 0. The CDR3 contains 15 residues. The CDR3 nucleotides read TGTGCCAGCAGTTACTGGACTAGCGGGAGCAATGAGCAGTTCTTC. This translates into CASSYWTSGSNEQFF.

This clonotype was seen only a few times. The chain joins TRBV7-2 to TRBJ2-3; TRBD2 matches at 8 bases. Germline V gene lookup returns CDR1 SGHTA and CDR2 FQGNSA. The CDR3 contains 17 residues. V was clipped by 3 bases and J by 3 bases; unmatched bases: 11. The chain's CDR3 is CASSFRALGGGTDTQYF. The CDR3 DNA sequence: TGTGCCAGCAGCTTTCGGGCCCTCGGGGGGGGGACAGATACGCAGTATTTT.

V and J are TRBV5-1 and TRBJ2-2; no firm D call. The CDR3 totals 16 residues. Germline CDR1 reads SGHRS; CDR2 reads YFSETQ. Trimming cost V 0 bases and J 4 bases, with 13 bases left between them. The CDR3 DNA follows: TGCGCCAGCAGCTTGGGCGCAGGCTCGGGCACCGGGGAGCTGTTTTTT. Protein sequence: CASSLGAGSGTGELFF.

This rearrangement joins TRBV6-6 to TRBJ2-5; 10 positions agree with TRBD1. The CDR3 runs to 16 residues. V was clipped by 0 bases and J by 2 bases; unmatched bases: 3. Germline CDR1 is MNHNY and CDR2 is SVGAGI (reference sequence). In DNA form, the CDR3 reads TGTGCCAGCAGTTACTCGGGGACAGGGGTTCAAGAGACCCAGTACTTC. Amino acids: CASSYSGTGVQETQYF.

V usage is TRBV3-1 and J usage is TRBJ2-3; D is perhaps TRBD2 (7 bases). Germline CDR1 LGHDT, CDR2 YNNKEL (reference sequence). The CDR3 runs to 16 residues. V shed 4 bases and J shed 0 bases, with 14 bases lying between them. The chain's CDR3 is CASSRLGGASTDTQYF. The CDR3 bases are TGTGCCAGCAGCCGCCTGGGGGGGGCTAGCACAGATACGCAGTATTTT.

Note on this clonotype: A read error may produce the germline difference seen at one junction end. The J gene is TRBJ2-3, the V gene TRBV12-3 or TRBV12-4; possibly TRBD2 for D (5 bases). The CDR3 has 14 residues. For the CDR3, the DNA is TGTGCCAGCGGTTTTCTAGCCAGCACAGATACGCAGTATTTT. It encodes CASGFLASTDTQYF.

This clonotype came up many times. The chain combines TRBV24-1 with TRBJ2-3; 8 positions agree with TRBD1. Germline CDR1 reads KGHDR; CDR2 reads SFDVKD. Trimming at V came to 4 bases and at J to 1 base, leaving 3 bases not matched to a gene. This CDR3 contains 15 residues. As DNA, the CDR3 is TGTGCCACCAGTGAAGGGACAGGTCGCACAGATACGCAGTATTTT. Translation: CATSEGTGRTDTQYF.

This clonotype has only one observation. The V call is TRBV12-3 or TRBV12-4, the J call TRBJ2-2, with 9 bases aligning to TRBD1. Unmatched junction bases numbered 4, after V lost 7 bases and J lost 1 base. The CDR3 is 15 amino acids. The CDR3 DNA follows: TGTGCCAGCACCCCGGGACAGGGGAACACCGGGGAGCTGTTTTTT. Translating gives CASTPGQGNTGELFF.

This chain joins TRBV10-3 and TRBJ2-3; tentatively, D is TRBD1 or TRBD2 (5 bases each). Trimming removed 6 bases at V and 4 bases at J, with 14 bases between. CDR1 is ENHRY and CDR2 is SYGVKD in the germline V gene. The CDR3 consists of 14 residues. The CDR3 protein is CAIRGTVNADTQYF. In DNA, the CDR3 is TGTGCCATCAGGGGGACCGTTAACGCAGATACGCAGTATTTT.

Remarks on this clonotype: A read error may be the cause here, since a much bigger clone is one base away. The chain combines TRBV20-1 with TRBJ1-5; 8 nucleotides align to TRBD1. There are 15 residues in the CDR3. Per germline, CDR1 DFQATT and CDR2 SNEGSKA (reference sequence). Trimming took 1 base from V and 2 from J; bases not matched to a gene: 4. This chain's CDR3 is CSARARGLGNQPQHF. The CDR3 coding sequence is TGCAGTGCTAGAGCCAGGGGGCTTGGCAATCAGCCCCAGCATTTT.